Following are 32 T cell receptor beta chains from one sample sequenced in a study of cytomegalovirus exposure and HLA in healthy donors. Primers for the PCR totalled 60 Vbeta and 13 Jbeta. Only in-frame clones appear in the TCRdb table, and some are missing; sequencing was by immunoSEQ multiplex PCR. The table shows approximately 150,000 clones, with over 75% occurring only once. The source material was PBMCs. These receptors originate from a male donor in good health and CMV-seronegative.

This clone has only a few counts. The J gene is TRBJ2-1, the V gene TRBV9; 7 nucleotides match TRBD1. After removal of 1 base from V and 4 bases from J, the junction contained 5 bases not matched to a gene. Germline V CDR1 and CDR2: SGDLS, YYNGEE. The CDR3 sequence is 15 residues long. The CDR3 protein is CASSVSRGPYNEQFF. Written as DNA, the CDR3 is TGTGCCAGCAGCGTATCTAGGGGGCCTTACAATGAGCAGTTCTTC.

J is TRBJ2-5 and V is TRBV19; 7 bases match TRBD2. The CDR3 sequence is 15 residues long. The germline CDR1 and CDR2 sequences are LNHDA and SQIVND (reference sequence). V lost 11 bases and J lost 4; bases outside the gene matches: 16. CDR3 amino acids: CASRGRGRAIETQYF. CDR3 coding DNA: TGTGCCTCCCGGGGGAGAGGGAGGGCCATAGAGACCCAGTACTTC. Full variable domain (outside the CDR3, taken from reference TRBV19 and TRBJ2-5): DGGITQSPKYLFRKEGQNVTLSCEQNLNHDAMYWYRQDPGQGLRLIYYSQIVNDFQKGDIAEGYSVSREKKESFPLTVTSAQKNPTAFYLCASRGRGRAIETQYFGPGTRLLVL.

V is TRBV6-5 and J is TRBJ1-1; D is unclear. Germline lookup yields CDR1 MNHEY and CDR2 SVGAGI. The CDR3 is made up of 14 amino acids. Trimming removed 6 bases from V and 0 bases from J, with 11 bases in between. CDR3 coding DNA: TGTGCCAGCAGCTACAGAAGCATGAACACTGAAGCTTTCTTT. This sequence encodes CASSYRSMNTEAFF.

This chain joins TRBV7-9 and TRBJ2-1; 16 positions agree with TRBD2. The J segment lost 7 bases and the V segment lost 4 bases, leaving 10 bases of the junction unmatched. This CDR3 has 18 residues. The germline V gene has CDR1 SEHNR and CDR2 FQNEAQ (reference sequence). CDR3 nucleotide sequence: TGTGCCAGCAGCTACCCCGGGACTAGCGGGAGGGCCGTTAATGAGCAGTTCTTC. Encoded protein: CASSYPGTSGRAVNEQFF.

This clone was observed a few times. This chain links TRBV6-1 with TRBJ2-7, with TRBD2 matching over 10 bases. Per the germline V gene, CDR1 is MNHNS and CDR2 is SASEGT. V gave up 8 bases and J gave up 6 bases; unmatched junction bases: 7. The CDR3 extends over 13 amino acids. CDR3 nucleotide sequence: TGTGCCAGCGGTCCCGGACTAGCGGCCGAGCAGTACTTC. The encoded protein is CASGPGLAAEQYF.

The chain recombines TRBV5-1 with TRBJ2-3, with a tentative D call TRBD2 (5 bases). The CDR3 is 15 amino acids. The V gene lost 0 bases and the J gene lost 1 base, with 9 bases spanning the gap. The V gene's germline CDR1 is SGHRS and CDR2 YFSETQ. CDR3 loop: CASSLAVGGTDTQYF. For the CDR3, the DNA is TGCGCCAGCAGCTTGGCCGTCGGGGGCACAGATACGCAGTATTTT. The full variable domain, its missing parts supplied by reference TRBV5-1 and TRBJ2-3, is KAGVTQTPRYLIKTRGQQVTLSCSPISGHRSVSWYQQTPGQGLQFLFEYFSETQRNKGNFPGRFSGRQFSNSRSEMNVSTLELGDSALYLCASSLAVGGTDTQYFGPGTRLTVL.

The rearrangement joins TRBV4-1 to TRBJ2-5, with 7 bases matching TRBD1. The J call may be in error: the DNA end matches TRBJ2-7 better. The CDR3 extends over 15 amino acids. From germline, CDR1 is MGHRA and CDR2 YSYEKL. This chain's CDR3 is CASSQVVGGAYEQYF. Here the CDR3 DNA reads TGCGCCAGCAGCCAAGTGGTAGGGGGCGCCTACGAGCAGTACTTC.

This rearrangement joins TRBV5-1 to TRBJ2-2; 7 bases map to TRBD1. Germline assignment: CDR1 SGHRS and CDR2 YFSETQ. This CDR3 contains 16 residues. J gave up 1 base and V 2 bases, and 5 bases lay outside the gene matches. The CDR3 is CASSFTGVMNTGELFF. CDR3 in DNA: TGCGCCAGCAGCTTTACAGGGGTCATGAACACCGGGGAGCTGTTTTTT.

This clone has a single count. CDR3 residues: CASASRGGNTEAFF. CDR3 coding DNA: TGTGCCAGCGCGTCCAGGGGTGGGAACACTGAAGCTTTCTTT. The V and J genes are TRBV6-1 and TRBJ1-1, with a weak D call TRBD1 (6 bases). The CDR3 covers 14 residues. Looked up from germline, CDR1 is MNHNS and CDR2 is SASEGT. V lost 8 bases and J 1 base, leaving 14 bases between the germline ends.

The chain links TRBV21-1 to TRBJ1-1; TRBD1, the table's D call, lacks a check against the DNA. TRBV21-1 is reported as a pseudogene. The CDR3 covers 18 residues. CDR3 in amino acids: CASSNPGTGGVPDTEAFF. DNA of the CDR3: TGTGCCAGCAGCAACCCCGGGACAGGGGGCGTTCCGGACACTGAAGCTTTCTTT.

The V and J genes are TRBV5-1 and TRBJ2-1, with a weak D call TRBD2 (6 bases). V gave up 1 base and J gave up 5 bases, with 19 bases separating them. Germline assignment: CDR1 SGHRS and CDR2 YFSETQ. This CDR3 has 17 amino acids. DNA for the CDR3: TGCGCCAGCAGCTTGTTACGCCCGGGACTTGGGAACAATGAGCAGTTCTTC. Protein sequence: CASSLLRPGLGNNEQFF.

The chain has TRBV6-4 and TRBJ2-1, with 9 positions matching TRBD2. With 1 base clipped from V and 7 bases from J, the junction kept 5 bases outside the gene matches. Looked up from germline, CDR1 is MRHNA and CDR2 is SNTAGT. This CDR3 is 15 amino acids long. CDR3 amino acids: CASSDLAGGQNEQFF. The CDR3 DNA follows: TGTGCCAGCAGTGACTTGGCGGGGGGGCAAAATGAGCAGTTCTTC.

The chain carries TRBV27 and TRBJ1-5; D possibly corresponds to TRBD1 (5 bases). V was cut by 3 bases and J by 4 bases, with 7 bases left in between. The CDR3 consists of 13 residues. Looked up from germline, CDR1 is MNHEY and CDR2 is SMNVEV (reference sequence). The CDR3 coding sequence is TGTGCCAGCAGTTTGGGGCGGAATCAGCCCCAGCATTTT. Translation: CASSLGRNQPQHF.

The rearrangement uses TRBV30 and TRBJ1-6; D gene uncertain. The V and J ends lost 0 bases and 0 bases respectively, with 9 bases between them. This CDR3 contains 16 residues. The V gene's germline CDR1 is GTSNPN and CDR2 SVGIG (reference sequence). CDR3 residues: CAWSVEDSSYNSPLHF. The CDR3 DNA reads TGTGCCTGGAGTGTTGAGGATAGCTCCTATAATTCACCCCTCCACTTT.

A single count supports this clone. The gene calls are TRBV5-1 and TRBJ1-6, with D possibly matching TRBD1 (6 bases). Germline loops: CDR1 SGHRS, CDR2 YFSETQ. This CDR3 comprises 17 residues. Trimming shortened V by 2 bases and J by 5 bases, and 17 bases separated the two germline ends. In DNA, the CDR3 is TGCGCCAGCAGCTTACAGGGCGTGACGACCAATAATTCACCCCTCCACTTT. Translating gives CASSLQGVTTNNSPLHF.

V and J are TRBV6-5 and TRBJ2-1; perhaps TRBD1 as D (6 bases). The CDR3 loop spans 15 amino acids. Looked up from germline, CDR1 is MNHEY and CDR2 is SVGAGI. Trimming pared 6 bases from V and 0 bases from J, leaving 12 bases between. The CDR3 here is CASRRQVSSYNEQFF. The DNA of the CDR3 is TGTGCCAGCAGGAGACAGGTGAGCTCCTACAATGAGCAGTTCTTC.

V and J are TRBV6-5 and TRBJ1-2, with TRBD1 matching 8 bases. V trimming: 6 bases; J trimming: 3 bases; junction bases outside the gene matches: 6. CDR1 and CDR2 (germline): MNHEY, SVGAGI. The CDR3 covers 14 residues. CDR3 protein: CASRPQGAHYGYTF. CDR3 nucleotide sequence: TGTGCCAGCAGGCCTCAGGGGGCCCACTATGGCTACACCTTC.

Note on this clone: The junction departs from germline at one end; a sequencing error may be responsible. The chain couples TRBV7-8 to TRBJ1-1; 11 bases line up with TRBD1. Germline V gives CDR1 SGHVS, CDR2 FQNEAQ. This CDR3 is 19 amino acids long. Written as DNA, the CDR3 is TGTGCCAGCATCTTAAAACCTCCCGGGACAGGGGGATCGAACACTGAAGCTTTCTTT. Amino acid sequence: CASILKPPGTGGSNTEAFF.

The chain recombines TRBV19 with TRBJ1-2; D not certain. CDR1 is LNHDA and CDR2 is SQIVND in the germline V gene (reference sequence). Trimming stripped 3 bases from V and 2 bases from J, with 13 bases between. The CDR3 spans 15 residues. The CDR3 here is CASSILQDGNYGYTF. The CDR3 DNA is TGTGCCAGTAGTATCCTCCAAGACGGGAACTATGGCTACACCTTC.

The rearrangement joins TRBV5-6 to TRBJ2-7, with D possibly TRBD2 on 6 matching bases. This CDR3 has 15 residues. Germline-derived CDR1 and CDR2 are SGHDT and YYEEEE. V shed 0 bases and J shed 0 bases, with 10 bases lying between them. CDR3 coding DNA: TGTGCCAGCAGCTTGGGAGGCGGGACCTCCTACGAGCAGTACTTC. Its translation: CASSLGGGTSYEQYF. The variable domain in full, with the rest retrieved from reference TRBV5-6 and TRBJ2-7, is DAGVTQSPTHLIKTRGQQVTLRCSPKSGHDTVSWYQQALGQGPQFIFQYYEEEERQRGNFPDRFSGHQFPNYSSELNVNALLLGDSALYLCASSLGGGTSYEQYFGPGTRLTVT.

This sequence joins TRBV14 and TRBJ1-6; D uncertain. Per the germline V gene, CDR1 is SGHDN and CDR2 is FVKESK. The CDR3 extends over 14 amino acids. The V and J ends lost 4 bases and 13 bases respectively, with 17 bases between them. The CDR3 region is CASSPREFSWPLHF. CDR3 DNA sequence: TGTGCCAGCAGCCCTCGGGAGTTTTCTTGGCCCCTCCACTTT.

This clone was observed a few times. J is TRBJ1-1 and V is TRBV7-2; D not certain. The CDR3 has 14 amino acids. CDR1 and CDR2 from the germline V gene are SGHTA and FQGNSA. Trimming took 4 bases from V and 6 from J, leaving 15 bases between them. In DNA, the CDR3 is TGTGCCAGCAGCTATACCCCGGACTTGGCTGAAGCTTTCTTT. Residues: CASSYTPDLAEAFF. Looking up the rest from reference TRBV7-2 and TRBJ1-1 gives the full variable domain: GAGVSQSPSNKVTEKGKDVELRCDPISGHTALYWYRQSLGQGLEFLIYFQGNSAPDKSGLPSDRFSAERTGGSVSTLTIQRTQQEDSAVYLCASSYTPDLAEAFFGQGTRLTVV.

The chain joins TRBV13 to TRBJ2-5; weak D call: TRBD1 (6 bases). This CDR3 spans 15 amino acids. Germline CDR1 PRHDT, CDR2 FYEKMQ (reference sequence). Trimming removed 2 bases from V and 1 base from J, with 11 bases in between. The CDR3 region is CASSLTTGGQETQYF. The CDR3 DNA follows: TGTGCCAGCAGCTTAACGACAGGTGGCCAAGAGACCCAGTACTTC.

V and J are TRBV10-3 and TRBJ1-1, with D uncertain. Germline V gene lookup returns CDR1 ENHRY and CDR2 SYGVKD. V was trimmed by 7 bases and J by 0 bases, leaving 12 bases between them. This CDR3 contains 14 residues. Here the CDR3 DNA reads TGTGCCATCAAACGGGAGGGCATGAACACTGAAGCTTTCTTT. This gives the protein CAIKREGMNTEAFF.

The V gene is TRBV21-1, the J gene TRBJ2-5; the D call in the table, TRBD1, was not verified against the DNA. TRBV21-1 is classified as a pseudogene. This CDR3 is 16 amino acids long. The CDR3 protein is CASSKRAGAFIETQYF. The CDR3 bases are TGTGCCAGCAGCAAAAGGGCAGGGGCGTTCATAGAGACCCAGTACTTC.

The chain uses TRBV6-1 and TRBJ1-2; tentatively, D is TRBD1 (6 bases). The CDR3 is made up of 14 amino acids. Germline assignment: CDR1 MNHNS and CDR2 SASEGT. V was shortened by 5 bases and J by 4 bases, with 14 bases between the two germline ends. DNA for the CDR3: TGTGCCAGCAGTTCCACCGGGACACTCTATGGCTACACCTTC. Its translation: CASSSTGTLYGYTF.

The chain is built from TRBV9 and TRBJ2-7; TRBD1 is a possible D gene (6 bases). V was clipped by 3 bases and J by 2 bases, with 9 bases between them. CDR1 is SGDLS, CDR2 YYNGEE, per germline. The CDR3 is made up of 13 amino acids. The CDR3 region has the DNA TGTGCCAGCAGCGAGGACAGTACCTACGAGCAGTACTTC. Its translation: CASSEDSTYEQYF.

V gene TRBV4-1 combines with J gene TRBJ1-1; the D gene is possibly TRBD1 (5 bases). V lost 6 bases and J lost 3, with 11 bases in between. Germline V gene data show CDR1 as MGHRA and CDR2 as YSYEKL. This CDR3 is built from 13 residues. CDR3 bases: TGCGCCAGCAGTCATGGGGGGGACACTGAAGCTTTCTTT. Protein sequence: CASSHGGDTEAFF.

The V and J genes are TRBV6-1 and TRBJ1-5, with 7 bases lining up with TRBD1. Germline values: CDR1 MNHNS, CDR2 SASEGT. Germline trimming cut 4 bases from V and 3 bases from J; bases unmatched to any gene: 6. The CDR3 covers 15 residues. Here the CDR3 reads CASSVPTGFNQPQHF. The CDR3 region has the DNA TGTGCCAGCAGTGTACCGACAGGGTTCAATCAGCCCCAGCATTTT.

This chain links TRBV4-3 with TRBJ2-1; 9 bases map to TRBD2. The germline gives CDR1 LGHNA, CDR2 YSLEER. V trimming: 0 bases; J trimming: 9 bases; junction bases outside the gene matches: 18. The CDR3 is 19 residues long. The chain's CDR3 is CASSQDWSSGILRPSEQFF. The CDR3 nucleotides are TGCGCCAGCAGCCAAGATTGGTCTAGCGGGATTTTGAGGCCCAGTGAGCAGTTCTTC.

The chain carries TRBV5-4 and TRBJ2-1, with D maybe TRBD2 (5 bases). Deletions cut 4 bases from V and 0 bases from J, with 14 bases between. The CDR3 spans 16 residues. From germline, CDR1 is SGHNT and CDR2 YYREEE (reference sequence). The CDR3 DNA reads TGTGCCAGCAGCCGAGCTTCTAGCCGCTCCTACAATGAGCAGTTCTTC. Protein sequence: CASSRASSRSYNEQFF.

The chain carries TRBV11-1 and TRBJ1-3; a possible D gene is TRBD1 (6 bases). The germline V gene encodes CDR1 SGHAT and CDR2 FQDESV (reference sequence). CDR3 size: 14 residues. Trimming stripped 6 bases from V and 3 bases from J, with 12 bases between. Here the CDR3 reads CASRPQGSGNTIYF. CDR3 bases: TGTGCCAGCAGGCCCCAGGGGAGTGGAAACACCATATATTTT.